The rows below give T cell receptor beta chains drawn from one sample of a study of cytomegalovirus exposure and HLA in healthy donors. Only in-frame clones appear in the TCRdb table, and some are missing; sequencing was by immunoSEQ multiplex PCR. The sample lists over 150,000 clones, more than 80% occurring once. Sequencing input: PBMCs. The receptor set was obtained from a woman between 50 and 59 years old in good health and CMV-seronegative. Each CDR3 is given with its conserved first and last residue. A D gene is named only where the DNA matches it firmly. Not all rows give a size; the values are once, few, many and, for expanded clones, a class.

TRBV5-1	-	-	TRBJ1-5	TGCGCCAGCAGCCCGGACAGTAGCAATCAGCCCCAGCATTTT	CASSPDSSNQPQHF
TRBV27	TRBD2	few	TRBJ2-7	TGTGCCAGCAGGCGGCTAGGCGGGAGTGGCGAGCAGTACTTC	CASRRLGGSGEQYF
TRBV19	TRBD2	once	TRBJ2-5	TGTGCCAGTAGTTTGGGACTAGCGGGGGGACAAGAGACCCAGTACTTC	CASSLGLAGGQETQYF
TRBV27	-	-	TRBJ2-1	TGTGCCAGCAGTCCCCCGGGATGGGGGGTAAATGAGCAGTTCTTC	CASSPPGWGVNEQFF
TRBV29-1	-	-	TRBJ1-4	TGCAGCGTTACAACTACACCGGGTGAAAAACTGTTTTTT	CSVTTTPGEKLFF
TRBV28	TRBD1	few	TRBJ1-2	TGTGCCAGCAGTTCCACCGGACAGGGCCCCTATGGCTACACCTTC	CASSSTGQGPYGYTF
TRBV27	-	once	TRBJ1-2	TGTGCCAGCAGTTTCCTAGGCAGAGACTATGGCTACACCTTC	CASSFLGRDYGYTF
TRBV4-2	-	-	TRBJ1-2	TGTGCCAGCAGCCAAATGACAGGCACCGGTGGCTACACCTTC	CASSQMTGTGGYTF
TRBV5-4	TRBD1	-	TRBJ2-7	TGTGCCAGCAGCCCTGGACAGGGGAGCTCCTACGAGCAGTACTTC	CASSPGQGSSYEQYF
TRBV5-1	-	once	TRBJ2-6	TGCGCCAGCAGCCTGGAGGGGGCTTCTGGGGCCAACGTCCTGACTTTC	CASSLEGASGANVLTF
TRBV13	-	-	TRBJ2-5	TGTGCCAGCAGCTCCAGCGGAGTTCAAGAGACCCAGCACTTC	CASSSSGVQETQHF
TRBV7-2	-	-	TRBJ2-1	TGTGCCAGCAGCTTTAGTGGGCCCAGCTCCTACAATGAGCAGTTCTTC	CASSFSGPSSYNEQFF
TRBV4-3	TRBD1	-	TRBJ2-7	TGCGCCAGCAGCCCCTGGACAGGGTCCTACGAGCAGTACTTC	CASSPWTGSYEQYF
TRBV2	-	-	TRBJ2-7	TGTGCCAGCAGTCTTACAGGGTTCCGGCAGTACTTC	CASSLTGFRQYF
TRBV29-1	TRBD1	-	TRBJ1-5	TGCAGCGTTGGTTTGGGACAGAATCAGCCCCAGCATTTT	CSVGLGQNQPQHF
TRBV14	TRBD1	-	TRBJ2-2	TGTGCCAGCAGTACTAGGGGACAGTACACCGGGGAGCTGTTTTTT	CASSTRGQYTGELFF
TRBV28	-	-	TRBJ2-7	TGTGCCAGCAGTTGGCAGGGCTACGAGCAGTACTTC	CASSWQGYEQYF
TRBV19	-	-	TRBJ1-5	TGTGCCAGTAACTCGTACAGGAGCAATCAGTCCCAGCATTTT	CASNSYRSNQSQHF
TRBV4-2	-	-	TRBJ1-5	TGTGCCAGCAGCCAAGATTCAGGGGAGAGTCAGCCCCAGCATTTT	CASSQDSGESQPQHF
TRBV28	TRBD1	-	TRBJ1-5	TGTGCCAGCAGTCCCCCTAGGACAGGAGGCAATCAGCCCCAGCATTTT	CASSPPRTGGNQPQHF